This TCR beta chain was recovered during a study of cytomegalovirus exposure and HLA in healthy donors. Findings and limits, study-wide: High sensitivity and specificity were reportedly achieved when the classifier diagnosed cytomegalovirus status. TCR association rates varied by HLA locus in a later analysis, with DRB1 highest and HLA-C lowest.

Despite likely unrecorded immune exposures, the donors were nominally healthy at the time of sampling. Turning to this clone: The antigen is not known.

V dropped 1 base and J dropped 10; count of bases not matched to a gene: 7. Per germline, CDR1 SEHNR and CDR2 FQNEAQ (reference sequence). The CDR3 is 14 residues long. The PCR used 60 Vbeta and 13 Jbeta primers. The protocol was immunoSEQ multiplex PCR, while the TCRdb copy is restricted to in-frame clones and leaves out a portion. The sample yields roughly 150,000 clones, around two thirds seen once. Material for sequencing was PBMCs. The gene calls are TRBV7-9 and TRBJ1-1, with 9 bases fitting TRBD1. This TCR was recovered from a man aged 25-45 years in good health and CMV-seropositive. CDR3 sequence (DNA): TGTGCCAGCAGCTTAGGAGAACAGGGGGCGGGAGCTTTCTTT. It specifies CASSLGEQGAGAFF.